Described below is a single T cell receptor (beta chain) sequence and its context. Based on CD45RO/CCR7/CD25/CD127/CD95/CD27, CD4+ regulatory, stem cell-like memory, naive and central memory cells were sorted. Purities in excess of 95% were seen in all sorted populations. The entirety of the isolated RNA underwent reverse transcription, so expressed TCRB transcripts were sequenced. Assay used: immunoSEQ multiplex PCR; TCRdb lists only in-frame clones, some missing. The table has more than 300,000 clones, approximately 8% seen once; the top ten hold 0.44%. This sample is drawn from a study of beta chain features in type 1 diabetes. The sequenced material came from central memory CD4+ T cells from blood. The receptor's source is a woman aged 18-29 years in good health.

The CDR3 sequence: CASTNGEGVLSDTQYF. The CDR3 region has the DNA TGCGCCAGCACCAACGGGGAGGGGGTATTATCAGATACGCAGTATTTT. J is TRBJ2-3 and V is TRBV5-1; maybe TRBD2 (7 bases). Germline V gene data show CDR1 as SGHRS and CDR2 as YFSETQ. V shed 6 bases and J shed 4 bases, with 21 bases lying between them. The CDR3 covers 16 residues.